These 18 T cell receptor beta chains were sequenced from one sample in a study of graft-versus-host responses after intestinal transplantation. These receptors' antigens are unknown. Sequencing used immunoSEQ multiplex PCR; TCRdb keeps in-frame clones, though not all of them. The table has 85,000 to 110,000 clones, 80% to 95% seen once. The material sequenced was unstimulated CD8+ T cells sorted from spleen or lymph node cells, taken before intestinal transplant. The receptor source for this set is a human donor who received an intestinal transplant.

This chain links TRBV6-1 with TRBJ1-5; D call uncertain. The V end lost 2 bases, the J end lost 4 bases, and 12 bases lay between the germline ends. The CDR3 loop spans 15 amino acids. Germline V gene data show CDR1 as MNHNS and CDR2 as SASEGT. The CDR3 bases are TGTGCCAGCAGTGAATTTCGTTCCGGGAATCAGCCCCAGCATTTT. Protein product: CASSEFRSGNQPQHF.

The CDR3 bases are TGTGCCAGCAGCCACCCCGACGGACCTGAAGCTTTCTTT. This codes for CASSHPDGPEAFF. The chain combines TRBV4-2 with TRBJ1-1; D unresolved. The CDR3 covers 13 residues. The V gene lost 3 bases and the J gene lost 6 bases, with 11 bases spanning the gap. Germline CDR1 is LGHNA and CDR2 is YNFKEQ.

J is TRBJ1-1 and V is TRBV19; D gene uncertain. CDR1 and CDR2 from the germline V gene are LNHDA and SQIVND (reference sequence). V gave up 7 bases and J gave up 4 bases, with 10 bases separating them. The CDR3 covers 12 residues. CDR3 loop: CASTEKGTEAFF. The CDR3 DNA is TGTGCCAGTACAGAGAAGGGCACTGAAGCTTTCTTT.

The CDR3 DNA follows: TGCGCCAGCAGCCAAGATACGGACAGGGGGGCCTACGAGCAGTACTTC. As protein: CASSQDTDRGAYEQYF. V is TRBV4-1 and J is TRBJ2-7, with 10 bases aligning to TRBD1. Losses at the gene ends were 0 bases for V and 2 bases for J; bases not matched to a gene: 4. Germline CDR1 is MGHRA and CDR2 is YSYEKL. The CDR3 covers 16 residues.

The chain carries TRBV7-8 and TRBJ1-5; the D is unclear. V was clipped by 2 bases and J by 8 bases, with 16 bases between them. Germline CDR1 and CDR2: SGHVS and FQNEAQ. The CDR3 is 15 residues long. The CDR3 loop is CASSLNGVGKKPQHF. CDR3 nucleotides: TGTGCCAGCAGCTTAAACGGGGTGGGGAAGAAGCCCCAGCATTTT.

The chain employs TRBV11-2 and TRBJ2-7, with D possibly matching TRBD1 (5 bases). Germline values: CDR1 SGHAT, CDR2 FQNNGV. The CDR3 extends over 13 amino acids. Trimming removed 4 bases from V and 2 bases from J, with 9 bases in between. CDR3 bases: TGTGCCAGCAGCTGGGGCGGAGCCTACGAGCAGTACTTC. As protein: CASSWGGAYEQYF.

The chain uses TRBV29-1 and TRBJ2-1, with D unresolved. The germline V gene encodes CDR1 SQVTM and CDR2 ANQGSEA. CDR3 length equals 15 residues. The V end was cut by 5 bases, the J end by 6 bases, with 20 bases between. CDR3: CSVQAPLSAINEQFF. CDR3 bases: TGCAGCGTTCAGGCCCCTTTATCCGCAATCAATGAGCAGTTCTTC.

This chain uses TRBV27 with TRBJ2-7, with D unclear. V lost 7 bases, J lost 6 bases, and 16 bases lay in between. There are 13 residues in the CDR3. CDR1 is MNHEY and CDR2 is SMNVEV in the germline V gene (reference sequence). CDR3 amino acids: CASIRSGTAEQYF. CDR3 nucleotide sequence: TGTGCCAGCATTCGTTCAGGTACAGCCGAGCAGTACTTC.

V and J are TRBV7-3 and TRBJ2-3; TRBD2 might be the D (6 bases). Germline assignment: CDR1 SGHTA and CDR2 FQGTGA. V was shortened by 2 bases and J by 6 bases, with 15 bases between the two germline ends. CDR3 length: 15 amino acids. The DNA of the CDR3 is TGTGCCAGCAGCTTACTTCCGGGGGTTAGCGATACGCAGTATTTT. Translating it yields CASSLLPGVSDTQYF.

The chain recombines TRBV7-6 with TRBJ2-3, with TRBD2 identical over 15 bases. After removal of 4 bases from V and 3 bases from J, the junction contained 5 bases not matched to a gene. CDR1 is SGHVS, CDR2 FNYEAQ, per germline. The CDR3 spans 17 residues. CDR3 in amino acids: CASSSEGTSGGTDTQYF. In nucleotides, the CDR3 is TGTGCCAGCAGCTCCGAGGGGACTAGCGGGGGGACAGATACGCAGTATTTT.

This rearrangement joins TRBV9 to TRBJ1-4, with D hard to call. V lost 0 bases and J lost 4, with 10 bases in between. Germline values: CDR1 SGDLS, CDR2 YYNGEE. The CDR3 runs 15 residues. CDR3 sequence: CASSVGAEFNEKLFF. In DNA, the CDR3 is TGTGCCAGCAGCGTAGGGGCAGAGTTTAATGAAAAACTGTTTTTT.

This clone was picked up one time. The gene calls are TRBV5-4 and TRBJ2-7; tentative D call: TRBD2 (5 bases). V lost 4 bases, J lost 4 bases, and 27 bases lay in between. Germline assignment: CDR1 SGHNT and CDR2 YYREEE (reference sequence). This CDR3 region has 18 residues. CDR3 in amino acids: CASSPWPIAGLESYEQYF. Written as DNA, the CDR3 is TGTGCCAGCAGCCCCTGGCCCATCGCGGGTCTTGAATCGTACGAGCAGTACTTC. The full variable domain, its missing parts supplied by reference TRBV5-4 and TRBJ2-7, is ETGVTQSPTHLIKTRGQQVTLRCSSQSGHNTVSWYQQALGQGPQFIFQYYREEENGRGNFPPRFSGLQFPNYSSELNVNALELDDSALYLCASSPWPIAGLESYEQYFGPGTRLTVT.

V usage is TRBV7-9 and J usage is TRBJ1-1; possibly TRBD1 for D (5 bases). The CDR3 totals 16 residues. V lost 2 bases to trimming and J lost 0 bases, with 13 bases between them. Germline CDR1 is SEHNR and CDR2 is FQNEAQ (reference sequence). The CDR3 is CASSLSGRGMNTEAFF. The CDR3, as DNA: TGTGCCAGCAGCTTATCCGGTCGGGGGATGAACACTGAAGCTTTCTTT.

This chain connects TRBV7-2 to TRBJ1-3; D may be TRBD1 (6 bases). V lost 3 bases and J 4 bases, leaving 10 bases between the germline ends. This CDR3 spans 14 amino acids. Per germline, CDR1 SGHTA and CDR2 FQGNSA. CDR3 coding DNA: TGTGCCAGCAGCTTCCAGGGGAAGGGAAACACCATATATTTT. Amino acid sequence: CASSFQGKGNTIYF.

This chain connects TRBV13 to TRBJ1-2, with no clear D. This CDR3 spans 15 amino acids. From germline, CDR1 is PRHDT and CDR2 FYEKMQ (reference sequence). The ends were cut back, 9 bases at V and 3 bases at J, with 20 bases in the middle. The CDR3 here is CASSNEAPADYGYTF. As DNA, the CDR3 is TGTGCCAGTTCGAATGAGGCCCCCGCCGACTATGGCTACACCTTC.

This clone was seen a handful of times. The chain combines TRBV19 with TRBJ1-2, with TRBD1 matching over 9 bases. Germline loops: CDR1 LNHDA, CDR2 SQIVND (reference sequence). The CDR3 runs 12 residues. The J segment lost 5 bases and the V segment lost 9 bases, leaving 4 bases of the junction unmatched. The CDR3 region is CASQQGAYGYTF. DNA of the CDR3: TGTGCCAGCCAACAGGGGGCGTATGGCTACACCTTC.

V is TRBV4-1 and J is TRBJ1-6, with D unresolved. Looked up from germline, CDR1 is MGHRA and CDR2 is YSYEKL. CDR3 length: 16 amino acids. V shed 1 base and J shed 8 bases, with 15 bases lying between them. The CDR3 DNA is TGCGCCAGCAGCCAAGTCGCCCACCGGAGGGATTCACCCCTCCACTTT. It encodes CASSQVAHRRDSPLHF.

V and J are TRBV5-1 and TRBJ1-1; D call uncertain. The germline V and J ends were trimmed by 3 bases and 0 bases, with 6 bases remaining between them. The CDR3 spans 13 residues. Germline lookup yields CDR1 SGHRS and CDR2 YFSETQ. In DNA, the CDR3 is TGCGCCAGCAGCTCATCAGTGAACACTGAAGCTTTCTTT. This sequence encodes CASSSSVNTEAFF.